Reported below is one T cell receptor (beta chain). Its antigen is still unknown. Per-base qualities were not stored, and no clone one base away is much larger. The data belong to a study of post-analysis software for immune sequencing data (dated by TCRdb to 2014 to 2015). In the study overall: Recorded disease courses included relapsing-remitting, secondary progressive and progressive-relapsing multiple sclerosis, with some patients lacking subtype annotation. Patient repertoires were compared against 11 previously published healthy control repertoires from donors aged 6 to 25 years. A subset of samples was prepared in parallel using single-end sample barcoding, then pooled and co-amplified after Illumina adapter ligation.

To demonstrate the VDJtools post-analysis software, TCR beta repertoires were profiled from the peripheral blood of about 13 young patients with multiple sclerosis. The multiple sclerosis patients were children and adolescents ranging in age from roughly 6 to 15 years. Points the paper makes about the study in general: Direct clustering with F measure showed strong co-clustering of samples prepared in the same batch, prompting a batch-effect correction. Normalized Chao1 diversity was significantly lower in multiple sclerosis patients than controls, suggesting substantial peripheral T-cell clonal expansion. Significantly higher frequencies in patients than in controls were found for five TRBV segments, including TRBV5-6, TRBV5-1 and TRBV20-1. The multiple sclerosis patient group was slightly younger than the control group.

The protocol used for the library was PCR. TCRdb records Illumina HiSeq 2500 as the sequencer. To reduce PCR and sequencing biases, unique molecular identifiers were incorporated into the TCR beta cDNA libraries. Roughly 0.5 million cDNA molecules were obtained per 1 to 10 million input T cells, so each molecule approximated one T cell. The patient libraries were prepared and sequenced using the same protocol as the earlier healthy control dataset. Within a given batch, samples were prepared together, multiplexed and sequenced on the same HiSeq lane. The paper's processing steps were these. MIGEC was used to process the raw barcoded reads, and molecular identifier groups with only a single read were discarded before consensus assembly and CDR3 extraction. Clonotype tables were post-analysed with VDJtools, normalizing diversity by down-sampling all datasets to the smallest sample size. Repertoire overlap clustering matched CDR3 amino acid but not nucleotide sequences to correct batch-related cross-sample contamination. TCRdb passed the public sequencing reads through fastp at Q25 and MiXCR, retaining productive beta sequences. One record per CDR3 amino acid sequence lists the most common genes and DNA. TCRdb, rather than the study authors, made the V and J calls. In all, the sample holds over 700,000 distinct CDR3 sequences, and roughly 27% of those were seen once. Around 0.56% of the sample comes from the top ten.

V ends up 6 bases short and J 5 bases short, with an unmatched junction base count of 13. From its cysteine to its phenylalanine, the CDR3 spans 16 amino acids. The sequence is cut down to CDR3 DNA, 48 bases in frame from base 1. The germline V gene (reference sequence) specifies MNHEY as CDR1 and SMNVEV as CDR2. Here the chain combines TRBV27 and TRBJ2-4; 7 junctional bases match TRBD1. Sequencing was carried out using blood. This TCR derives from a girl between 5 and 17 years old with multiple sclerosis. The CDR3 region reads CASRTYMRDSQNIQYF. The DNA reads TGTGCCAGCAGGACTTATATGAGGGACAGCCAAAACATTCAGTACTTC.